The sequence of this TCR beta chain was determined in a study of siplizumab effects on memory and regulatory T cells. The sample holds one count of this clone. What it binds is not known. Repertoires were generated with immunoSEQ multiplex PCR, while TCRdb's copy carries only in-frame clones and drops some. The sample contains approximately 100,000 clones, roughly 93% of which appear only once. In germline, CDR1 is LNHNV, CDR2 YYDKDF (reference sequence). This CDR3 has 13 residues. The V end was cut by 1 base, the J end by 10 bases, with 13 bases between. Points from the study as a whole: Unstimulated subsets captured only a minor fraction of alloreactive clones.

The sequenced material came from Tregs sorted from blood. The TCR was taken from a human donor in good health. J is TRBJ2-5 and V is TRBV15, with TRBD1 as a possible D gene (5 bases). CDR3 protein: CATSRVQGYVQYF. In nucleotides, the CDR3 is TGTGCCACCAGCAGAGTTCAGGGTTATGTCCAGTACTTC.